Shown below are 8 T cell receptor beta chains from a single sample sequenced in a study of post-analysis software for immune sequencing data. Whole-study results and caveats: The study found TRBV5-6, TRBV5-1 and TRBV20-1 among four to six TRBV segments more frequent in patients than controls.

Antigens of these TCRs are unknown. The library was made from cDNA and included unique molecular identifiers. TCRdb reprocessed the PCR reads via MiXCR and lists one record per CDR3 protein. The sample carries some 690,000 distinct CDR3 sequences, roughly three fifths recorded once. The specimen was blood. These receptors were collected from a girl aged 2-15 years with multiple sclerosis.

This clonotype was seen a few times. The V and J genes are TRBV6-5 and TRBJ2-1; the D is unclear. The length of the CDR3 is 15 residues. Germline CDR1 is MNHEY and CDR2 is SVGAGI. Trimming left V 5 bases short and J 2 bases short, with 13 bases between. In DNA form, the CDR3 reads TGTGCCAGCAGTCTATCGGGTGGAACCTACAATGAGCAGTTCTTC. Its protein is CASSLSGGTYNEQFF.

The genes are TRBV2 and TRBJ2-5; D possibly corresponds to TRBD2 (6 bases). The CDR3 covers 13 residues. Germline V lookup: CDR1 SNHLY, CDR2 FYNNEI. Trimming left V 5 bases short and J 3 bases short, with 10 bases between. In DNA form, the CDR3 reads TGTGCCAGCAGTCGTTGGGGGGAAGAGACCCAGTACTTC. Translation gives CASSRWGEETQYF.

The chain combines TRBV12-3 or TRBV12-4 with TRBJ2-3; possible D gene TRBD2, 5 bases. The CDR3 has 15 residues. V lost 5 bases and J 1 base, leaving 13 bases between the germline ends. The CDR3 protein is CASSPVGGGTDTQYF. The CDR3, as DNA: TGTGCCAGCAGTCCCGTCGGAGGTGGCACAGATACGCAGTATTTT.

The CDR3 region has the DNA TGTGCCAGCAGCACCCGACAGACCTCTGGGGCCAACGTCCTGACTTTC. It encodes CASSTRQTSGANVLTF. The chain uses TRBV4-2 and TRBJ2-6, with a possible D match to TRBD1 (5 bases). The CDR3 has 16 residues. Deletions cut 5 bases from V and 0 bases from J, with 11 bases between. CDR1 is LGHNA and CDR2 is YNFKEQ in the germline V gene.

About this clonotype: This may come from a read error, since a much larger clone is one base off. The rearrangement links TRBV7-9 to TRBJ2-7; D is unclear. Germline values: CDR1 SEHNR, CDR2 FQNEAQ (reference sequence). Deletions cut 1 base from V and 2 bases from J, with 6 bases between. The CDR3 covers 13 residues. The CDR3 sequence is CASSLGETYEQYF. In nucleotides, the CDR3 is TGTGCCAGCAGCTTAGGAGAGACCTACGAGCAGTACTTC.

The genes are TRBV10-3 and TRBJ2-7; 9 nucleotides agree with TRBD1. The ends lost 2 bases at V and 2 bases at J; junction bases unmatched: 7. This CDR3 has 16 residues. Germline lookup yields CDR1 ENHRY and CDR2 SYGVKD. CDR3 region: CAISEGRDRVTYEQYF. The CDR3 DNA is TGTGCCATCAGTGAGGGGCGGGACAGGGTGACCTACGAGCAGTACTTC.

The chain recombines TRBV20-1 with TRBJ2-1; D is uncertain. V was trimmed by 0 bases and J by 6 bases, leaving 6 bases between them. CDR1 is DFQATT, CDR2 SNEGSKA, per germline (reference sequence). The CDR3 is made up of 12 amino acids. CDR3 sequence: CSARDWSNEQFF. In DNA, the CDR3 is TGCAGTGCTAGAGATTGGAGCAATGAGCAGTTCTTC.

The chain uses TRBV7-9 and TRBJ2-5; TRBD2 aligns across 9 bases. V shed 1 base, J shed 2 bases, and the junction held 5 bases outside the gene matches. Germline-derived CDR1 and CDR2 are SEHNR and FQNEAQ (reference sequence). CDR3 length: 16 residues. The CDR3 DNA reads TGTGCCAGCAGCTTAGGTAGCGGGAGTATACAAGAGACCCAGTACTTC. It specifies CASSLGSGSIQETQYF. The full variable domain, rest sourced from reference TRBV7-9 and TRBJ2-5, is DTGVSQNPRHKITKRGQNVTFRCDPISEHNRLYWYRQTLGQGPEFLTYFQNEAQLEKSRLLSDRFSAERPKGSFSTLEIQRTEQGDSAMYLCASSLGSGSIQETQYFGPGTRLLVL.